This T cell receptor beta chain was obtained from a study of blood T cell repertoires in COVID-19. Sequencing was performed with immunoSEQ multiplex PCR; in TCRdb, only in-frame clones are kept and a portion is missing. The repertoire consists of 150,000 to 200,000 clones, with 70% to 90% occurring once and the leading ten covering roughly a tenth. The CDR3 totals 15 residues. From germline, CDR1 is SGHRS and CDR2 YFSETQ. With 5 bases clipped from V and 8 bases from J, the junction kept 13 bases outside the gene matches. This TCR was recovered from a human donor in a cohort sampled during active COVID-19. The chain recombines TRBV5-1 with TRBJ1-1; TRBD1 aligns across 9 bases. The sample taken for sequencing was peripheral blood. CDR3 region: CASSLVQTGGGEAFF. DNA for the CDR3: TGCGCCAGCAGTTTAGTTCAAACAGGGGGCGGCGAAGCTTTCTTT.